This TCR beta chain was found in a study of patients with pleural tuberculosis. This clonotype was seen repeatedly, ten times or more. Trimming left V 6 bases short and J 6 bases short, with 18 bases between. The CDR3 is 15 residues long. The V gene's germline CDR1 is MDHEN and CDR2 SYDVKM. A single record per CDR3 protein comes from TCRdb applying MiXCR to the reads. The data contain around 50,000 distinct CDR3 sequences, less than 8% of them singletons. The chain combines TRBV28 with TRBJ1-3; D uncertain. This receptor was identified in a human donor with pleural tuberculosis. The CDR3 bases are TGTGCCAGCAGCCCTATTCGAGGGAACTTAAACACCATATATTTT. It encodes CASSPIRGNLNTIYF.